The 14 T cell receptor beta chains listed next were all sequenced from one sample in a study of blood T cells in healthy people across ages. Sample-barcoded 5' priming and a J-beta primer mix drove a second PCR of about 6 to 11 cycles. TCRdb itself ran the 5' RACE reads through MiXCR, one entry per CDR3 protein. Among 800,000 to 1,000,000 distinct CDR3 sequences listed, under 50% were seen once. The sequenced sample consisted of blood. These TCRs come from a man aged 25-45 years in good health.

V usage is TRBV7-2 and J usage is TRBJ2-1, with D possibly being TRBD1 or TRBD2 (5 bases each). The CDR3 length is 11 residues. The germline CDR1 and CDR2 sequences are SGHTA and FQGNSA. V was cut by 11 bases and J by 5 bases, with 10 bases left in between. The CDR3 nucleotides are TGTGCCTCGGGGCAGCACAATGAGCAGTTCTTC. Protein product: CASGQHNEQFF.

The chain has TRBV5-6 and TRBJ2-5; D possibly corresponds to TRBD1 (6 bases). Judging by the DNA end, TRBJ2-7 fits better; the J call may be wrong. The length of the CDR3 is 15 residues. The germline gives CDR1 SGHDT, CDR2 YYEEEE. CDR3 region: CASSSMTGFSYEQYF. CDR3 sequence (DNA): TGTGCCAGCAGCTCTATGACAGGATTCTCCTACGAGCAGTACTTC.

On this clonotype: Relative to the germline gene, one junction end is altered; a read error may explain this. As DNA, the CDR3 is TGTGCCAGCCGAAGAGGGGGTCACACTGAGGCTTTCTTT. It codes for CASRRGGHTEAFF. The genes are TRBV3-1 and TRBJ1-1, with D possibly TRBD1 on 6 matching bases. Germline CDR1 reads LGHDT; CDR2 reads YNNKEL (reference sequence). The CDR3 is made up of 13 amino acids.

The J gene is TRBJ2-7, the V gene TRBV25-1, with 13 bases matching TRBD2. Germline V gives CDR1 MGHDK, CDR2 SYGVNS. This CDR3 contains 16 residues. Trimming cost V 1 base and J 5 bases; bases outside gene matches: 5. Written as DNA, the CDR3 is TGTGCCAGCAGTGAATCCCCCGGGACTAGCGGGAACGAGCAGTACTTC. Amino acids: CASSESPGTSGNEQYF.

A few counts support this clonotype. The rearrangement uses TRBV29-1 and TRBJ1-1; D unclear. Germline CDR1 reads SQVTM; CDR2 reads ANQGSEA. The CDR3 runs 15 residues. V was cut by 0 bases and J by 1 base, with 12 bases left in between. The CDR3 coding sequence is TGCAGCGTTGAAGATCGACGGTTAGGGAACACTGAAGCTTTCTTT. As protein: CSVEDRRLGNTEAFF.

This clonotype was seen only once. The V gene is TRBV6-4, the J gene TRBJ2-1; 8 bases align to TRBD2. Germline values: CDR1 MRHNA, CDR2 SNTAGT. V lost 0 bases and J lost 10; bases outside the gene matches: 2. This CDR3 comprises 13 residues. The CDR3 loop reads CASSDSERGEQFF. CDR3 coding DNA: TGTGCCAGCAGTGACTCAGAGCGGGGGGAGCAGTTCTTC.

The chain employs TRBV20-1 and TRBJ1-6; TRBD1 is a possible D gene (5 bases). Deletions cut 5 bases from V and 3 bases from J, with 8 bases between. The CDR3 consists of 13 residues. Per the germline V gene, CDR1 is DFQATT and CDR2 is SNEGSKA (reference sequence). CDR3 sequence reads: CSAVGDYNSPLHF. The CDR3 DNA sequence: TGCAGTGCTGTAGGGGACTATAATTCACCCCTCCACTTT.

The gene calls are TRBV20-1 and TRBJ2-2, with 10 positions matching TRBD1. The CDR3 consists of 17 residues. V shed 5 bases and J 4 bases; nucleotides not matched to a gene: 13. From germline, CDR1 is DFQATT and CDR2 SNEGSKA (reference sequence). Here the CDR3 DNA reads TGCAGTGCTCCGGGACAGGGGTATTTGAGTGTCACCGGGGAGCTGTTTTTT. The encoded protein is CSAPGQGYLSVTGELFF.

This chain links TRBV7-3 with TRBJ1-6; 11 positions agree with TRBD1. This CDR3 is 15 amino acids long. Germline CDR1 is SGHTA and CDR2 is FQGTGA. V dropped 5 bases and J dropped 11; count of bases not matched to a gene: 8. The CDR3, as DNA: TGTGCCAGCAGCCCTGGACAGGGGGCTTCGACACCCCTCCACTTT. Amino acid sequence: CASSPGQGASTPLHF.

This clonotype appeared a few times. The genes are TRBV3-1 and TRBJ2-7, with D possibly called TRBD1 or TRBD2 (7 bases each). V was clipped by 5 bases and J by 1 base, with 24 bases between them. Per germline, CDR1 LGHDT and CDR2 YNNKEL (reference sequence). The CDR3 totals 18 residues. This chain's CDR3 is CASSWGGGVDRRSYEQYF. The DNA of the CDR3 is TGTGCCAGCAGCTGGGGAGGGGGCGTGGACAGGAGATCCTACGAGCAGTACTTC.

This clonotype was seen only once. The genes are TRBV3-1 and TRBJ2-7; no reliable D call. The DNA matches TRBJ2-5 better at its end, which makes the J call doubtful. The CDR3 sequence is 15 residues long. CDR1 and CDR2 (germline): LGHDT, YNNKEL (reference sequence). For the CDR3, the DNA is TGTGCCAGCAGCCAAGAAGCGATCCTCCGGGAGACCCAGTACTTC. Protein sequence: CASSQEAILRETQYF.

This clonotype was observed a few times. The chain couples TRBV10-3 to TRBJ2-5; TRBD2 is a possible D gene (6 bases). The last part of the DNA fits TRBJ2-7 better; the J call may be wrong. CDR3 length: 13 amino acids. Germline V gene lookup returns CDR1 ENHRY and CDR2 SYGVKD. The CDR3 nucleotides are TGTGCCATCCGGGACTCCGGTGGTTCCGAGCAGTACTTC. Its translation: CAIRDSGGSEQYF.

This clonotype was recorded many times. DNA of the CDR3: TGTGCCAGCAGCAAATCTAGCGGAGAACAAGAGACCCAGTACTTC. Encoded protein: CASSKSSGEQETQYF. The rearrangement links TRBV4-2 to TRBJ2-5; 7 bases are a match to TRBD2. The CDR3 has 15 residues. CDR1 is LGHNA and CDR2 is YNFKEQ in the germline V gene. J lost 2 bases, V lost 5 bases, and 8 bases had no gene match.

This clonotype was recorded at least ten times. J is TRBJ2-7 and V is TRBV29-1, with TRBD1 as a possible D gene (5 bases). The CDR3 runs 15 residues. The germline V and J ends were trimmed by 3 bases and 3 bases, with 18 bases remaining between them. CDR1 is SQVTM and CDR2 is ANQGSEA in the germline V gene. The CDR3: CSVDRQSNWFYEQYF. As DNA, the CDR3 is TGCAGCGTTGATAGACAGTCGAATTGGTTCTACGAGCAGTACTTC.